Below are 3 T cell receptor beta chains sequenced from a single sample in a study of OX40 agonist ivuxolimab in advanced cancers. TCRdb's copy holds only in-frame clones and misses some; the assay was immunoSEQ multiplex PCR. Here the sample spans over 55,000 clones, 75% to 90% being singletons. The material was CD4+ or CD8+ T cells sorted from blood, obtained in a trial of the OX40 agonist ivuxolimab. These TCRs come from an adult with an advanced solid tumor such as melanoma, head and neck, liver or kidney cancer.

The CDR3, as DNA: TGCGCCAGCAGCTTGCAACCACCGGGACAAGGGGAGACCCAGTACTTC. As protein: CASSLQPPGQGETQYF. The rearrangement uses TRBV5-1 and TRBJ2-5; D possibly corresponds to TRBD1 (6 bases). The CDR3 runs to 16 residues. Per the germline V gene, CDR1 is SGHRS and CDR2 is YFSETQ. V lost 1 base and J 5 bases, leaving 18 bases between the germline ends.

In its sample, this clone was seen a few times. The chain joins TRBV11-2 to TRBJ2-7; no clear D gene. CDR3 size: 15 residues. CDR1 SGHAT and CDR2 FQNNGV come from the germline V gene. V lost 5 bases to trimming and J lost 6 bases, with 20 bases between them. CDR3 bases: TGTGCCAGCAGCCTATTCCCGGTTCTCCGCCTCGAGCAGTACTTC. This gives the protein CASSLFPVLRLEQYF.

The chain recombines TRBV18 with TRBJ2-7; D may be TRBD1 (6 bases). The CDR3 loop spans 14 amino acids. Trimming left V 5 bases short and J 6 bases short, with 17 bases between. Per germline, CDR1 KGHSH and CDR2 LQKENI. CDR3 sequence (DNA): TGTGCCAGCTCATTAGCCGACAGGTTAGGCGAGCAGTACTTC. Protein: CASSLADRLGEQYF.